This T cell receptor (beta chain) is from a study of control samples from healthy donors and cancer patients. This table comes from immunoSEQ multiplex PCR, and its TCRdb copy is limited to in-frame clones, with some not included. Found here are roughly 160,000 clones, roughly 94% of them singletons; the top ten hold 14%. Germline CDR1 reads SGHRS; CDR2 reads YFSETQ. CDR3 size: 14 residues. V was cut by 0 bases and J by 0 bases, with 5 bases left in between. Sample: PBMCs. The source is a man in his 60s with colorectal cancer. The chain is built from TRBV5-1 and TRBJ2-3; no definite D call. DNA for the CDR3: TGCGCCAGCAGCTTGGAAGACAGCACAGATACGCAGTATTTT. Amino acids: CASSLEDSTDTQYF.